A selection of T cell receptor beta chains follows, all from one sample in a study of blood T cell repertoires in COVID-19. Sequencing used immunoSEQ multiplex PCR; TCRdb keeps in-frame clones, though not all of them. This sample carries 300,000 to 350,000 clones, roughly 88% of them seen once, and the ten largest clones take 1.5% to 2%. The sequencing input was peripheral blood. These receptors were collected from a woman in her thirties with COVID-19, enrolled during active disease. The CDR3 runs from the conserved cysteine through the conserved F or W. D genes are given only for firm matches.

TGTGCCACCAGTGAACGACAGGGCTCTGGGGCCAACGTCCTGACTTTC	CATSERQGSGANVLTF	TRBV24-1	TRBJ2-6	TRBD1
TGTGCCACTACCCGGACAGGGGTGTCCTACGAGCAGTACTTC	CATTRTGVSYEQYF	TRBV6-6	TRBJ2-7	TRBD1
TGTGCCAGCAGCTTCGGTGCTGAGCAGTTCTTC	CASSFGAEQFF	TRBV11-1	TRBJ2-1	NA
TGTGCCAGCAGCCCGAACCCAATAGCGGGGGGGCCTGAGACCCAGTACTTC	CASSPNPIAGGPETQYF	TRBV3-1/TRBV3-2	TRBJ2-5	TRBD2
TGTGCCAGCAGTTTAGCGGCCCCAGATACGCAGTATTTT	CASSLAAPDTQYF	TRBV28	TRBJ2-3	NA
TGTGCCAGCAGTGAATACTCTGGTGGGAGCTCTGGAAACACCATATATTTT	CASSEYSGGSSGNTIYF	TRBV25-1	TRBJ1-3	NA
TGTGCCTCTAAACCGGGACACACCTATGGCTACACCTTC	CASKPGHTYGYTF	TRBV19	TRBJ1-2	NA
TGTGCCAGCAGCTTGGCCATCGACAGGGGGCTTGGTGGCTACACCTTC	CASSLAIDRGLGGYTF	TRBV5-4	TRBJ1-2	TRBD1
TGTGCCAGCAGGAGACAGGGGGCAGCCTTCTCTGGAAACACCATATATTTT	CASRRQGAAFSGNTIYF	TRBV5-5	TRBJ1-3	TRBD1
TGTGCCAGCAGTGAAGGGGCGGGAACTGAAGCTTTCTTT	CASSEGAGTEAFF	TRBV6-1	TRBJ1-1	NA
TGTGCCAGCAGTCACGACAGGGCTTACAATGAGCAGTTCTTC	CASSHDRAYNEQFF	TRBV27	TRBJ2-1	TRBD1
TGTGCCAGCAGCCCGGGGTCTGAGACAGATACGCAGTATTTT	CASSPGSETDTQYF	TRBV11-3	TRBJ2-3	NA